The T cell receptor beta chain under discussion was sequenced for a study of T cell responses to AZD1222 COVID-19 vaccine. Remarks on this clone: Its antigen is unknown.

Germline V gives CDR1 SGHTS, CDR2 YDEGEE. The V and J ends lost 4 bases and 15 bases respectively, with 20 bases between them. The CDR3 length is 13 residues. General study results and limits: At 160-218 and 743-854, vaccine-associated CD4 TCRs were dominant, and they spanned spike. Elevations in Spike-specific TCR breadth and depth followed administration of two AZD1222 doses.

Sequencing was performed with immunoSEQ multiplex PCR; in TCRdb, only in-frame clones are kept and a portion is missing. The sample consists of some 70,000 clones, 80% of them appearing once. The specimen was peripheral blood, collected 28 days after the second AZD1222 dose. The chain uses TRBV5-8 and TRBJ2-1; D is uncertain. This receptor was obtained from an adult who received the AZD1222 COVID-19 vaccine. The chain's CDR3 is CASSQNEVLVAFF. For the CDR3, the DNA is TGTGCCAGCAGCCAAAACGAGGTTCTCGTTGCGTTCTTC.